Presented here are 10 T cell receptor beta chains from one specimen sequenced in a study of radiation and T cells in renal cell carcinoma. Regarding time point: blood 2 weeks post-SBRT. The treatment was: 15 Gy SBRT to primary tumor, nephrectomy 4 weeks later. TCRdb's table, derived via immunoSEQ multiplex PCR, lists solely in-frame clones and lacks some. Among about 130,000 clones listed, 75% to 85% were seen once. The source was blood, collected from a patient whose treatment included radiotherapy and nephrectomy. Receptors were obtained from a woman between 55 and 75 years old with renal cell carcinoma.

V is TRBV29-1 and J is TRBJ2-1; D is undetermined. Germline V gene lookup returns CDR1 SQVTM and CDR2 ANQGSEA. This CDR3 comprises 13 residues. The V and J ends lost 6 bases and 3 bases respectively, with 12 bases between them. CDR3 protein: CSVNFGLYNEQFF. The CDR3 bases are TGCAGCGTAAACTTCGGGCTCTACAATGAGCAGTTCTTC.

The chain joins TRBV2 to TRBJ2-3, with D maybe TRBD2 (5 bases). The germline V gene has CDR1 SNHLY and CDR2 FYNNEI. The CDR3 has 14 residues. The V end was cut by 8 bases, the J end by 3 bases, with 15 bases between. The CDR3 sequence is CASLLADPTDTQYF. The DNA for the CDR3 is TGTGCCAGCCTCCTAGCAGATCCAACAGATACGCAGTATTTT.

The chain carries TRBV28 and TRBJ1-1; TRBD1 is a possible D gene (5 bases). The V gene lost 5 bases and the J gene lost 7 bases, with 14 bases spanning the gap. The CDR3 runs 13 residues. Germline CDR1 MDHEN, CDR2 SYDVKM. The CDR3 nucleotides read TGTGCCAGCAGTCCCCCGGGGCCCCTTGAAGCTTTCTTT. This sequence encodes CASSPPGPLEAFF.

V gene TRBV29-1 combines with J gene TRBJ2-1; TRBD2 matches 7 bases. V gave up 3 bases and J gave up 9 bases; unmatched junction bases: 17. The CDR3 covers 16 residues. Looked up from germline, CDR1 is SQVTM and CDR2 is ANQGSEA. The CDR3 reads CSVEVPPGLQSGEQFF. DNA for the CDR3: TGCAGCGTTGAGGTTCCGCCGGGACTACAATCCGGTGAGCAGTTCTTC.

The V gene is TRBV5-8, the J gene TRBJ2-3; D might be TRBD2 (6 bases). The CDR3 extends over 16 amino acids. Germline loops: CDR1 SGHTS, CDR2 YDEGEE. V dropped 2 bases and J dropped 4 bases, with 17 bases sitting between them. The DNA of the CDR3 is TGTGCCAGCAGCTTAGTAGGGACTCCGACGTCAGATACGCAGTATTTT. The encoded protein is CASSLVGTPTSDTQYF. Drawing the rest from reference TRBV5-8 and TRBJ2-3, the complete variable domain is EAGVTQSPTHLIKTRGQQATLRCSPISGHTSVYWYQQALGLGLQFLLWYDEGEERNRGNFPPRFSGRQFPNYSSELNVNALELEDSALYLCASSLVGTPTSDTQYFGPGTRLTVL.

This chain links TRBV4-2 with TRBJ1-1; 9 bases are shared with TRBD1. This CDR3 comprises 13 residues. V dropped 1 base and J dropped 6; count of bases not matched to a gene: 0. Germline loops: CDR1 LGHNA, CDR2 YNFKEQ. The chain's CDR3 is CASSQGDRAEAFF. DNA for the CDR3: TGTGCCAGCAGCCAAGGGGACAGGGCTGAAGCTTTCTTT.

This chain joins TRBV7-9 and TRBJ1-2; 10 nucleotides line up with TRBD1. The CDR3 covers 15 residues. The V segment lost 5 bases and the J segment 4 bases; nucleotides outside the gene matches: 7. CDR1 SEHNR and CDR2 FQNEAQ come from the germline V gene (reference sequence). The CDR3 region has the DNA TGTGCCAGCAGCACGGGACAGGGGTTCGCCTATGGCTACACCTTC. Translated, it gives CASSTGQGFAYGYTF. The whole variable domain, filled in from reference TRBV7-9 and TRBJ1-2, reads DTGVSQNPRHKITKRGQNVTFRCDPISEHNRLYWYRQTLGQGPEFLTYFQNEAQLEKSRLLSDRFSAERPKGSFSTLEIQRTEQGDSAMYLCASSTGQGFAYGYTFGSGTRLTVV.

The chain employs TRBV18 and TRBJ1-5; D remains ambiguous. This CDR3 spans 14 amino acids. Between the trimmed V and J ends, which lost 2 bases and 2 bases, there was a span of 7 bases. Germline V lookup: CDR1 KGHSH, CDR2 LQKENI. The CDR3 loop reads CASSPDNRNQPQHF. CDR3 DNA sequence: TGTGCCAGCTCACCAGACAACCGCAATCAGCCCCAGCATTTT.

The rearrangement links TRBV25-1 to TRBJ1-1; D remains ambiguous. V dropped 5 bases and J dropped 5 bases, with 18 bases sitting between them. This CDR3 is 15 amino acids long. CDR1 and CDR2 (germline): MGHDK, SYGVNS. CDR3 sequence reads: CASSPGKAIGTEAFF. CDR3 nucleotides: TGTGCCAGCAGTCCCGGGAAGGCAATAGGGACTGAAGCTTTCTTT.

The chain is built from TRBV27 and TRBJ2-2, with D perhaps being TRBD1 or TRBD2 (5 bases each). This CDR3 region has 14 residues. Trimming cost V 4 bases and J 6 bases, with 12 bases left between them. The germline V gene encodes CDR1 MNHEY and CDR2 SMNVEV (reference sequence). CDR3: CASSSLGTPGELFF. CDR3 DNA sequence: TGTGCCAGCAGTTCCCTCGGGACCCCCGGGGAGCTGTTTTTT.